Below, 31 T cell receptor beta chains from the same sample are listed, as sequenced in a study of CD8 T cells in ankylosing spondylitis (dated by TCRdb to 2016 to 2017). The library was obtained by 5' RACE. This sample was sequenced with an Illumina HiSeq 2500. TCRdb reanalyzed the raw reads on its own, using fastp at Q25 for trimming and MiXCR for clone calling, and kept in-frame beta chains. Entries that share a CDR3 protein sequence are merged under the most common genes and DNA. This sample comprises some 250,000 distinct CDR3 sequences, 8% to 9.5% of them detected only once. Under 7.5% of the sample lies in the top ten. The sequenced sample was blood, either unsorted or a sorted T cell fraction (not recorded which). Source of these receptors: a male donor with ankylosing spondylitis or in good health (not recorded which).

Turning to this clonotype: Since a much larger clone is just one base distant, this may be a read error. This chain uses TRBV25-1 with TRBJ2-7; D not resolved. This CDR3 spans 14 amino acids. Trimming removed 6 bases from V and 0 bases from J, with 12 bases in between. The germline V gene encodes CDR1 MGHDK and CDR2 SYGVNS. CDR3 sequence (DNA): TGTGCCAGCAGAGAAGGGCATTCCTCCTACGAGCAGTACTTC. Translation gives CASREGHSSYEQYF.

This clonotype was detected ten times or more. This chain uses TRBV20-1 with TRBJ1-1; the match to TRBD1 covers 11 bases. V shed 4 bases and J 6 bases; nucleotides not matched to a gene: 10. Germline V gene lookup returns CDR1 DFQATT and CDR2 SNEGSKA (reference sequence). The CDR3 runs to 15 residues. CDR3 DNA sequence: TGCAGTGCTAATAAGGGGACAGGGGGTTGGGCTGAAGCTTTCTTT. Translating it yields CSANKGTGGWAEAFF.

V and J are TRBV7-6 and TRBJ1-1; D remains unclear. The CDR3 extends over 15 amino acids. Trimming pared 1 base from V and 1 base from J, leaving 10 bases between. In germline, CDR1 is SGHVS, CDR2 FNYEAQ. DNA of the CDR3: TGTGCCAGCAGCTTAGACTTCGGTCCGAACACTGAAGCTTTCTTT. It specifies CASSLDFGPNTEAFF.

This clonotype was counted between two and nine times. V is TRBV7-9 and J is TRBJ2-7, with 9 positions matching TRBD2. The length of the CDR3 is 14 residues. V shed 5 bases, J shed 7 bases, and the junction held 9 bases outside the gene matches. Germline CDR1 reads SEHNR; CDR2 reads FQNEAQ (reference sequence). The CDR3 spells CASSLTSGPGEQYF. The CDR3 nucleotides read TGTGCCAGCAGCCTGACTAGCGGTCCAGGGGAGCAGTACTTC. The variable domain in full, completed from reference TRBV7-9 and TRBJ2-7, reads DTGVSQNPRHKITKRGQNVTFRCDPISEHNRLYWYRQTLGQGPEFLTYFQNEAQLEKSRLLSDRFSAERPKGSFSTLEIQRTEQGDSAMYLCASSLTSGPGEQYFGPGTRLTVT.

This clonotype has ten or more counts. This chain joins TRBV20-1 and TRBJ2-5; D uncertain. CDR3 length: 13 amino acids. Germline lookup yields CDR1 DFQATT and CDR2 SNEGSKA (reference sequence). V was clipped by 0 bases and J by 9 bases, with 14 bases between them. The CDR3 nucleotides are TGCAGTGCTAGAGATCCGAGTTCTGAGGCCCAGTACTTC. It codes for CSARDPSSEAQYF.

This clonotype was picked up a small number of times. This chain joins TRBV19 and TRBJ2-5; 14 bases agree with TRBD2. Per the germline V gene, CDR1 is LNHDA and CDR2 is SQIVND (reference sequence). The CDR3 is 14 residues long. Germline trimming cut 8 bases from V and 5 bases from J; bases unmatched to any gene: 4. The DNA for the CDR3 is TGTGCCAGTTCTTGGACTAGCGGGAGGGAGACCCAGTACTTC. It translates to CASSWTSGRETQYF.

The table lists this clonotype with many counts. This rearrangement joins TRBV6-5 to TRBJ2-3; D possibly uses TRBD1 or TRBD2 (6 bases each). CDR1 is MNHEY, CDR2 SVGAGI, per germline. Trimming cost V 4 bases and J 0 bases, with 11 bases left between them. The CDR3 is 15 amino acids. CDR3 residues: CASSSRGLSTDTQYF. The CDR3, as DNA: TGTGCCAGCAGTTCTCGGGGGCTGAGCACAGATACGCAGTATTTT.

This clonotype was picked up many times. The chain has TRBV10-3 and TRBJ2-1; 8 nucleotides match TRBD2. Germline-derived CDR1 and CDR2 are ENHRY and SYGVKD. The CDR3 extends over 17 amino acids. V shed 4 bases and J 0 bases; nucleotides not matched to a gene: 8. This CDR3 reads CAISGTGAGGSYNEQFF. The CDR3 bases are TGTGCCATCAGTGGCACGGGGGCGGGGGGCTCCTACAATGAGCAGTTCTTC.

This clonotype was found many times. The gene calls are TRBV5-1 and TRBJ2-5; the D gene could be TRBD1 or TRBD2 (5 bases each). V shed 3 bases and J shed 4 bases, with 16 bases lying between them. CDR3 length: 15 residues. CDR1 is SGHRS and CDR2 is YFSETQ in the germline V gene. The CDR3 sequence: CASSWDERSIETQYF. The CDR3 DNA is TGCGCCAGCAGCTGGGACGAGAGGTCAATAGAGACCCAGTACTTC.

This clonotype was counted at least ten times. The V call is TRBV6-2 or TRBV6-3, the J call TRBJ2-3, with 7 nucleotides matching TRBD2. This CDR3 has 15 residues. Germline V gives CDR1 MNHEY, CDR2 SVGEGT. Trimming removed 2 bases from V and 2 bases from J; junction bases left unmatched: 4. The DNA for the CDR3 is TGTGCCAGCAGTTACGCTAGCGGCGCCACAGATACGCAGTATTTT. It encodes CASSYASGATDTQYF.

The V call is TRBV5-1, the J call TRBJ2-5; no clear D. Trimming stripped 1 base from V and 1 base from J, with 8 bases between. Germline V gene data show CDR1 as SGHRS and CDR2 as YFSETQ. The CDR3 is 14 residues long. DNA for the CDR3: TGCGCCAGCAGCTTGAGGCCGGGCCAAGAGACCCAGTACTTC. Its protein is CASSLRPGQETQYF.

This clonotype was detected many times. The CDR3 loop reads CSADPSRGSDTQYF. In DNA, the CDR3 is TGCAGCGCCGACCCTAGCAGGGGGTCAGATACGCAGTATTTT. V gene TRBV29-1 combines with J gene TRBJ2-3; 7 bases agree with TRBD1. The CDR3 has 14 amino acids. From germline, CDR1 is SQVTM and CDR2 ANQGSEA. The V and J ends lost 7 bases and 4 bases, in that order; junction bases with no gene match: 11.

This clonotype was seen repeatedly, ten times or more. V is TRBV7-9 and J is TRBJ2-7, with D perhaps matching TRBD2 (6 bases). V lost 6 bases, J lost 3 bases, and 9 bases lay in between. Germline V gives CDR1 SEHNR, CDR2 FQNEAQ (reference sequence). The CDR3 is made up of 12 amino acids. CDR3 bases: TGTGCCAGCAGACTAGCCGACTACGAGCAGTACTTC. Its translation: CASRLADYEQYF.

This clonotype has at least ten counts. The rearrangement joins TRBV7-9 to TRBJ2-5; TRBD2 matches at 10 bases. V trimming: 6 bases; J trimming: 5 bases; junction bases outside the gene matches: 6. The CDR3 runs 14 residues. The germline CDR1 and CDR2 sequences are SEHNR and FQNEAQ (reference sequence). CDR3 sequence: CASSSSGSEETQYF. Here the CDR3 DNA reads TGTGCCAGCAGTTCTAGCGGGAGTGAGGAGACCCAGTACTTC.

This clonotype was found many times. This sequence joins TRBV12-3 or TRBV12-4 and TRBJ2-1, with D possibly matching TRBD1 (5 bases). The CDR3 consists of 14 residues. The V end was cut by 2 bases, the J end by 4 bases, with 9 bases between. In DNA form, the CDR3 reads TGTGCCAGCAGTTTAAGACAGTATTACAATGAGCAGTTCTTC. Translation: CASSLRQYYNEQFF.

This clonotype was recorded at least ten times. The chain's CDR3 is CASSLERRTDTQYF. The DNA of the CDR3 is TGCGCCAGCAGCTTGGAAAGGCGCACAGATACGCAGTATTTT. V and J are TRBV5-1 and TRBJ2-3; D gene uncertain. Germline CDR1 SGHRS, CDR2 YFSETQ. Trimming took off 0 bases at V and 1 base at J, with 6 bases between the two ends. There are 14 residues in the CDR3.

This clonotype has a handful of counts. The chain uses TRBV6-1 and TRBJ2-1; D uncertain. Germline V gene lookup returns CDR1 MNHNS and CDR2 SASEGT. The CDR3 length is 13 residues. Trimming took off 10 bases at V and 2 bases at J, with 12 bases between the two ends. This CDR3 reads CATLVPTYNEQFF. Here the CDR3 DNA reads TGTGCCACCCTCGTGCCAACCTACAATGAGCAGTTCTTC.

This clonotype was recorded a few times. The chain is built from TRBV7-9 and TRBJ2-1; D gene uncertain. Germline values: CDR1 SEHNR, CDR2 FQNEAQ (reference sequence). This CDR3 has 15 residues. The germline V and J ends were trimmed by 5 bases and 4 bases, with 15 bases remaining between them. The CDR3 bases are TGTGCCAGCAGCCCCATCGTGGCAACATACAATGAGCAGTTCTTC. Protein product: CASSPIVATYNEQFF.

This clonotype was found many times. The chain has TRBV7-2 and TRBJ1-1, with no clear D. Per the germline V gene, CDR1 is SGHTA and CDR2 is FQGNSA. Trimming took off 4 bases at V and 8 bases at J, with 14 bases between the two ends. This CDR3 has 13 amino acids. CDR3 amino acids: CASSSRPGSEAFF. DNA for the CDR3: TGTGCCAGCAGCTCTAGACCGGGATCCGAAGCTTTCTTT.

At least ten counts were recorded for this clonotype. The rearrangement uses TRBV27 and TRBJ2-4; TRBD2 agrees at 13 bases. CDR1 is MNHEY and CDR2 is SMNVEV in the germline V gene (reference sequence). V shed 5 bases, J shed 2 bases, and the junction held 3 bases outside the gene matches. The CDR3 contains 16 residues. CDR3 sequence (DNA): TGTGCCAGCAGTCTGGGACTAGCGGGAACCAAAAACATTCAGTACTTC. Translated, it gives CASSLGLAGTKNIQYF.

This clonotype was recorded at least ten times. The germline gene is not matched at one end of the junction; a read error may be the cause. The J gene is TRBJ2-5, the V gene TRBV7-7; 8 bases map to TRBD1. The CDR3 is 15 residues long. Looked up from germline, CDR1 is SSHAT and CDR2 is FNYEAQ (reference sequence). The chain's CDR3 is CASSLGYRGSETQYF. CDR3 coding DNA: TGTGCTAGCAGCCTCGGTTACAGGGGGTCGGAGACCCAGTACTTC.

This clonotype was counted a few times. V and J are TRBV20-1 and TRBJ1-3; D might be TRBD1 (5 bases). Germline CDR1 is DFQATT and CDR2 is SNEGSKA (reference sequence). This CDR3 comprises 13 residues. The V end lost 1 base, the J end lost 8 bases, and 12 bases lay between the germline ends. The CDR3 region is CSARGGTGDTIYF. DNA for the CDR3: TGCAGTGCTAGAGGCGGGACCGGGGACACCATATATTTT.

This clonotype has a handful of counts. The rearrangement uses TRBV7-2 and TRBJ1-2, with 7 bases matching TRBD1. The CDR3 totals 13 residues. V trimming: 5 bases; J trimming: 8 bases; junction bases outside the gene matches: 8. Germline V gene sequence: CDR1 SGHTA, CDR2 FQGNSA. In nucleotides, the CDR3 is TGTGCCAGCAGCCAGGGGGGGGCTCAGGGCTACACCTTC. Amino acid sequence: CASSQGGAQGYTF.

This clonotype was counted ten times or more. The chain links TRBV4-3 to TRBJ2-1, with D possibly matching TRBD1 (6 bases). V gave up 1 base and J gave up 2 bases, with 15 bases separating them. There are 17 residues in the CDR3. Germline CDR1 is LGHNA and CDR2 is YSLEER. This CDR3 reads CASSQVGAASAYNEQFF. CDR3 DNA sequence: TGCGCCAGCAGCCAAGTGGGGGCGGCAAGCGCCTACAATGAGCAGTTCTTC.

This clonotype was seen many times. The rearrangement joins TRBV7-6 to TRBJ2-1, with D maybe TRBD2 (5 bases). Germline V gene data show CDR1 as SGHVS and CDR2 as FNYEAQ. The V end was cut by 5 bases, the J end by 4 bases, with 12 bases between. The CDR3 is made up of 14 amino acids. CDR3 DNA: TGTGCCAGCAGCCGGGAAATCGGATACAATGAGCAGTTCTTC. Its translation: CASSREIGYNEQFF.

There are many counts of this clonotype. The chain joins TRBV12-3 or TRBV12-4 to TRBJ1-2; D remains unclear. Trimming left V 3 bases short and J 0 bases short, with 8 bases between. This CDR3 region has 14 residues. CDR3 region: CASSFGEANYGYTF. The CDR3 nucleotides are TGTGCCAGCAGTTTCGGGGAGGCTAACTATGGCTACACCTTC.

This clonotype showed up many times. V gene TRBV20-1 combines with J gene TRBJ2-1; D perhaps matches TRBD2 (6 bases). This CDR3 contains 13 residues. The germline V gene encodes CDR1 DFQATT and CDR2 SNEGSKA (reference sequence). The V gene lost 3 bases and the J gene lost 5 bases, with 11 bases spanning the gap. CDR3 region: CSARGEENNEQFF. The CDR3 DNA sequence: TGCAGTGCTAGGGGGGAGGAAAACAATGAGCAGTTCTTC.

This clonotype was picked up many times. A read error may account for a junction end that differs from germline. This CDR3 is CASSRDRGGYNEQFF. Written as DNA, the CDR3 is TGTGCTAGCAGCCGGGACAGGGGGGGTTACAATGAGCAGTTCTTC. The rearrangement links TRBV7-7 to TRBJ2-1; 11 bases are shared with TRBD1. The CDR3 is 15 residues long. Germline loops: CDR1 SSHAT, CDR2 FNYEAQ (reference sequence).

This clonotype was found many times. The chain recombines TRBV7-2 with TRBJ2-2; tentatively, D is TRBD1 (5 bases). Trimming stripped 0 bases from V and 5 bases from J, with 16 bases between. The CDR3 length is 17 residues. Germline V gene sequence: CDR1 SGHTA, CDR2 FQGNSA. The CDR3: CASSLATGHLPTGELFF. The CDR3 nucleotides are TGTGCCAGCAGCTTAGCGACCGGACACCTACCTACCGGGGAGCTGTTTTTT.

In this sample, this clonotype turned up many times. V and J are TRBV5-1 and TRBJ2-1; no clear D. The CDR3 length is 14 residues. Trimming cost V 4 bases and J 8 bases, with 16 bases left between them. CDR1 and CDR2 (germline): SGHRS, YFSETQ. The CDR3 DNA follows: TGCGCCAGCAGCCTGAATGGGGTGGTGGATGAGCAGTTCTTC. Protein: CASSLNGVVDEQFF. Full variable domain (outside the CDR3, taken from reference TRBV5-1 and TRBJ2-1): KAGVTQTPRYLIKTRGQQVTLSCSPISGHRSVSWYQQTPGQGLQFLFEYFSETQRNKGNFPGRFSGRQFSNSRSEMNVSTLELGDSALYLCASSLNGVVDEQFFGPGTRLTVL.

This clonotype has just a few counts. The chain combines TRBV11-2 with TRBJ2-1; 7 nucleotides align to TRBD2. CDR1 is SGHAT, CDR2 FQNNGV, per germline. The CDR3 totals 17 residues. Losses at the gene ends were 5 bases for V and 5 bases for J; bases not matched to a gene: 15. CDR3 in amino acids: CASSGWGTSRGDNEQFF. The CDR3 nucleotides are TGTGCCAGCAGCGGATGGGGTACTAGCCGGGGGGACAATGAGCAGTTCTTC.